The clone carrying this T cell receptor beta chain was counted a few times. Its target is unknown. These data belong to a study of T cell responses to AZD1222 COVID-19 vaccine. The ends were cut back, 2 bases at V and 2 bases at J, with 11 bases in the middle. CDR1 and CDR2 (germline): SGDLS, YYNGEE. This CDR3 comprises 14 residues. The protocol was immunoSEQ multiplex PCR, while the TCRdb copy is restricted to in-frame clones and leaves out a portion. The sample has roughly 70,000 clones; about four fifths are singletons. Study conclusions and caveats: The study found Spike-specific TCR breadth and depth rose after two AZD1222 doses.

The sample in question was peripheral blood, obtained on day 0 of MenACWY control vaccination. The TCR comes from an adult in good health. The chain recombines TRBV9 with TRBJ2-7; a possible D gene is TRBD1 (5 bases). The CDR3 spells CASSVTDQAYEQYF. CDR3 DNA: TGTGCCAGCAGCGTGACAGATCAAGCCTACGAGCAGTACTTC.